Listed below are T cell receptor beta chains from one sample, sequenced in a study of cytomegalovirus exposure and HLA in healthy donors. Generated by immunoSEQ multiplex PCR, the TCRdb table keeps only in-frame clones and is missing some. The data contain 200,000 to 250,000 clones, roughly 83% of them singletons. The sequenced sample consisted of PBMCs. Receptor source: a boy aged 2-9 years in good health and CMV-seronegative. Each CDR3 is given with its conserved first and last residue. Each record gives: D gene, clone size, V gene, J gene, CDR3 DNA, CDR3 protein. D genes are given only for firm matches. Part of the rows lack a size; the others show once, few, many or a class for expanded clones.

d_gene: -
abundance: -
v_gene: TRBV6-6
j_gene: TRBJ2-5
CDR3nt: TGTGCCAGCAGGGCCGAGACCCAGTACTTC
CDR3aa: CASRAETQYF

d_gene: -
abundance: once
v_gene: TRBV7-6
j_gene: TRBJ1-1
CDR3nt: TGTGCCAGCAGCTTAGGAGGGTTGGGCACTGAAGCTTTCTTT
CDR3aa: CASSLGGLGTEAFF

d_gene: -
abundance: -
v_gene: TRBV21-1
j_gene: TRBJ2-3
CDR3nt: TGTGCCAGCAGCAAGCTAAACAGGGAAATCCACGGCACAGATACGCAGTATTTT
CDR3aa: CASSKLNREIHGTDTQYF

d_gene: TRBD1
abundance: few
v_gene: TRBV6-5
j_gene: TRBJ1-2
CDR3nt: TGTGCCAGCCAGGACAGGGGGGTTCGCGGCTACACCTTC
CDR3aa: CASQDRGVRGYTF

d_gene: -
abundance: -
v_gene: TRBV9
j_gene: TRBJ2-7
CDR3nt: TGTGCCAGCAGCGTTGATTTAGACTATTCCTACGAGCAGTACTTC
CDR3aa: CASSVDLDYSYEQYF

d_gene: TRBD1
abundance: -
v_gene: TRBV9
j_gene: TRBJ1-3
CDR3nt: TGTGCCAGCAGCTTCGGGGGACAGTCCTCTGGAAACACCATATATTTT
CDR3aa: CASSFGGQSSGNTIYF

d_gene: -
abundance: few
v_gene: TRBV5-1
j_gene: TRBJ1-1
CDR3nt: TGCGCCAGCAGCTATGGGGGGGCGAACACTGAAGCTTTCTTT
CDR3aa: CASSYGGANTEAFF

d_gene: TRBD1
abundance: -
v_gene: TRBV6-5
j_gene: TRBJ1-1
CDR3nt: TGTGCCAGCAGCCTCTCGAGGGACAGGGGTACTGAAGCTTTCTTT
CDR3aa: CASSLSRDRGTEAFF

d_gene: -
abundance: once
v_gene: TRBV6-4
j_gene: TRBJ2-1
CDR3nt: TGTGCCAGCAGTGACTCCCGGCAGGGGGGCAATGAGCAGTTCTTC
CDR3aa: CASSDSRQGGNEQFF

d_gene: -
abundance: -
v_gene: TRBV27
j_gene: TRBJ2-7
CDR3nt: TGTGCCAGCAGTTTAGGGGCCAGGGCCCACGAGCAGTACTTC
CDR3aa: CASSLGARAHEQYF

d_gene: TRBD2
abundance: -
v_gene: TRBV7-2
j_gene: TRBJ2-1
CDR3nt: TGTGCCAGCAGCTTAACGGGGCTAGCGGGGAACAATGAGCAGTTCTTC
CDR3aa: CASSLTGLAGNNEQFF

d_gene: TRBD1
abundance: few
v_gene: TRBV9
j_gene: TRBJ1-1
CDR3nt: TGTGCCAGCAGCTCGACAGGGGTGGTAACTGAAGCTTTCTTT
CDR3aa: CASSSTGVVTEAFF

d_gene: TRBD2
abundance: -
v_gene: TRBV10-2
j_gene: TRBJ2-5
CDR3nt: TGCGCCACCGCCGTTGCTTCGGCTAGCGGGGGGGCGGGGGAGACCCAGTACTTC
CDR3aa: CATAVASASGGAGETQYF

d_gene: -
abundance: -
v_gene: TRBV16
j_gene: TRBJ1-1
CDR3nt: TGTGCCAGCAGCCAAACATTGAACACTGAAGCTTTCTTT
CDR3aa: CASSQTLNTEAFF

d_gene: -
abundance: -
v_gene: TRBV5-6
j_gene: TRBJ1-2
CDR3nt: TGTGCCAGCAGCTATAAACAGGAGAGTTTTGGCTACACCTTC
CDR3aa: CASSYKQESFGYTF

d_gene: TRBD1
abundance: -
v_gene: TRBV5-4
j_gene: TRBJ2-1
CDR3nt: TGTGCCAGCAGCTTAACCCGGACAGGGGCGGGTGAGCAGTTCTTC
CDR3aa: CASSLTRTGAGEQFF

d_gene: -
abundance: -
v_gene: TRBV25-1
j_gene: TRBJ1-5
CDR3nt: TGTGCCAGCAGTGACGCGGGGGGTGGGCAGCCCCAGCATTTT
CDR3aa: CASSDAGGGQPQHF

d_gene: -
abundance: -
v_gene: TRBV27
j_gene: TRBJ2-7
CDR3nt: TGTGCCAGCAGTGCCACAGGGTACGAGCAGTACTTC
CDR3aa: CASSATGYEQYF

d_gene: -
abundance: -
v_gene: TRBV7-9
j_gene: TRBJ2-1
CDR3nt: TGTGCCAGCAGCCCTCCGTCGGGGTGGGCCCCCTACAATGAGCAGTTCTTC
CDR3aa: CASSPPSGWAPYNEQFF

d_gene: TRBD2
abundance: -
v_gene: TRBV29-1
j_gene: TRBJ2-1
CDR3nt: TGCAGCGTTGAAGGTCCACTAGCGGGCCTCTCCTACAATGAGCAGTTCTTC
CDR3aa: CSVEGPLAGLSYNEQFF

d_gene: -
abundance: -
v_gene: TRBV9
j_gene: TRBJ1-1
CDR3nt: TGTGCCAGCAGCGTAGCTACGGGCGGCTTAGCGGCTGAAGCTTTCTTT
CDR3aa: CASSVATGGLAAEAFF

d_gene: -
abundance: few
v_gene: TRBV6-5
j_gene: TRBJ1-2
CDR3nt: TGTGCCAGCATCCCACGGGGGGAGTCTAACTATGGCTACACCTTC
CDR3aa: CASIPRGESNYGYTF

d_gene: -
abundance: -
v_gene: TRBV5-6
j_gene: TRBJ2-3
CDR3nt: TGTGCCAGCAGGGGGCTAAGCACAGATACGCAGTATTTT
CDR3aa: CASRGLSTDTQYF

d_gene: -
abundance: -
v_gene: TRBV11-3
j_gene: TRBJ2-1
CDR3nt: TGTGCCAGCAGCCCGAGCGACAATGAGCAGTTCTTC
CDR3aa: CASSPSDNEQFF

d_gene: TRBD1
abundance: -
v_gene: TRBV5-1
j_gene: TRBJ1-5
CDR3nt: TGCGCCAGGTTGACAGGGGTGGGTCAGCCCCAGCATTTT
CDR3aa: CARLTGVGQPQHF

d_gene: TRBD2
abundance: -
v_gene: TRBV2
j_gene: TRBJ2-7
CDR3nt: TGTGCCAGCAGTGAAGCGCTTCCCACTAGCGGGAGGGCCGACGAGCAGTACTTC
CDR3aa: CASSEALPTSGRADEQYF

d_gene: TRBD2
abundance: -
v_gene: TRBV30
j_gene: TRBJ2-1
CDR3nt: TGTGCCTGGAGGACAATGATGACTAGCGGGGGGCCCGGTGAGCAGTTCTTC
CDR3aa: CAWRTMMTSGGPGEQFF

d_gene: -
abundance: -
v_gene: TRBV6-5
j_gene: TRBJ1-5
CDR3nt: TGTGCCAGCAGGGACAGCTGGGGTCAGCCCCAGCATTTT
CDR3aa: CASRDSWGQPQHF

d_gene: -
abundance: -
v_gene: TRBV15
j_gene: TRBJ2-1
CDR3nt: TGTGCCACCAGCAGGGACAGACTAGCCCATGAGCAGTTCTTC
CDR3aa: CATSRDRLAHEQFF

d_gene: -
abundance: -
v_gene: TRBV5-5
j_gene: TRBJ2-7
CDR3nt: TGTGCCAGCAGCTTGTCCCAGACAAGCTCCTACGAGCAGTACTTC
CDR3aa: CASSLSQTSSYEQYF

d_gene: -
abundance: few
v_gene: TRBV6-5
j_gene: TRBJ2-1
CDR3nt: TGTGCCAGCAGTGTTACAGGGTACAATGAGCAGTTCTTC
CDR3aa: CASSVTGYNEQFF

d_gene: TRBD1
abundance: -
v_gene: TRBV5-1
j_gene: TRBJ2-3
CDR3nt: TGCGCCAGCAGCTCGGGGACAGGGGGCACAGATACGCAGTATTTT
CDR3aa: CASSSGTGGTDTQYF

d_gene: TRBD1
abundance: -
v_gene: TRBV12-5
j_gene: TRBJ2-3
CDR3nt: TGTGCTAGTGGTTCGGGCCGGGACAGTGGCATTTCAGATACGCAGTATTTT
CDR3aa: CASGSGRDSGISDTQYF

d_gene: TRBD1
abundance: -
v_gene: TRBV19
j_gene: TRBJ2-7
CDR3nt: TGTGCCAGCAACACAGGGGCCGGGGAGCAGTACTTC
CDR3aa: CASNTGAGEQYF

d_gene: TRBD2
abundance: -
v_gene: TRBV9
j_gene: TRBJ2-3
CDR3nt: TGTGCCAGCAGCAAGGGACTAGGGGCAGATACGCAGTATTTT
CDR3aa: CASSKGLGADTQYF

d_gene: -
abundance: -
v_gene: TRBV19
j_gene: TRBJ1-2
CDR3nt: TGTGCCAGTAGTATACCGGACAGACCTGGCTACACCTTC
CDR3aa: CASSIPDRPGYTF

d_gene: -
abundance: -
v_gene: TRBV19
j_gene: TRBJ2-2
CDR3nt: TGTGCCAGTAGTATAGTCGGTACTAGCAGGGACACCGGGGAGCTGTTTTTT
CDR3aa: CASSIVGTSRDTGELFF

d_gene: -
abundance: few
v_gene: TRBV4-2
j_gene: TRBJ1-1
CDR3nt: TGTGCCAGCAGCCAAGCACAGAACACTGAAGCTTTCTTT
CDR3aa: CASSQAQNTEAFF

d_gene: -
abundance: few
v_gene: TRBV5-4
j_gene: TRBJ2-6
CDR3nt: TGTGCCAGCAGCACCCGCGGCTCTGGGGCCAACGTCCTGACTTTC
CDR3aa: CASSTRGSGANVLTF

d_gene: TRBD2
abundance: -
v_gene: TRBV2
j_gene: TRBJ2-3
CDR3nt: TGTGCCAGCAGTGAATGGGGGTTCGCGGGAGGCACAGATACGCAGTATTTT
CDR3aa: CASSEWGFAGGTDTQYF

d_gene: TRBD1
abundance: -
v_gene: TRBV9
j_gene: TRBJ2-1
CDR3nt: TGTGCCAGCAGCGTTGAGACAGGGCTTTACAATGAGCAGTTCTTC
CDR3aa: CASSVETGLYNEQFF

d_gene: TRBD2
abundance: -
v_gene: TRBV6-5
j_gene: TRBJ2-5
CDR3nt: TGTGCCAGCAGTCGGACTAGCGGGGCGGAGACCCAGTACTTC
CDR3aa: CASSRTSGAETQYF

d_gene: -
abundance: -
v_gene: TRBV11-2
j_gene: TRBJ2-1
CDR3nt: TGTGCCAGCAGCCCTATCCCCTACAATGAGCAGTTCTTC
CDR3aa: CASSPIPYNEQFF

d_gene: -
abundance: few
v_gene: TRBV30
j_gene: TRBJ2-1
CDR3nt: TGTGCCTGGAGTTGGGGGGGCCCTACAATCTTC
CDR3aa: CAWSWGGPTIF